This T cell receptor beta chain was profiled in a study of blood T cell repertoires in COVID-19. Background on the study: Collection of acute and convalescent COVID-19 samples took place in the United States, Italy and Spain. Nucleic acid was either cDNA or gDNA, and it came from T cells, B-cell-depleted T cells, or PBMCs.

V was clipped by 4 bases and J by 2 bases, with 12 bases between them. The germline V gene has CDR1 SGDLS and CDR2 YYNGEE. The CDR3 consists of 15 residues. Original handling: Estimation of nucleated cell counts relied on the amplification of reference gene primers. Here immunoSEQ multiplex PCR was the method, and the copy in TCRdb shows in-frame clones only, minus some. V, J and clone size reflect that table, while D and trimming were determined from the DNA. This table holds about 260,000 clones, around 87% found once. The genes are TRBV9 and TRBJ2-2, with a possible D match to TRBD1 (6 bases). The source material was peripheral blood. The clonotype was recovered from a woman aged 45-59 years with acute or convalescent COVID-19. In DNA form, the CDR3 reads TGTGCCAGCAGCTTGACAGGTCGAAACACCGGGGAGCTGTTTTTT. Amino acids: CASSLTGRNTGELFF.